This T cell receptor (beta chain) stems from a study of shared T cell receptors in the human thymus. TCRdb's copy holds only in-frame clones and misses some; the assay was immunoSEQ multiplex PCR. Of hundreds of thousands of clones listed, around 87% are singletons. There are a few counts of this clone. The V gene lost 3 bases and the J gene lost 7 bases, with 6 bases spanning the gap. The CDR3 length is 11 residues. CDR1 MDHEN and CDR2 SYDVKM come from the germline V gene. The data were also submitted as part of a second study, on human thymus T cells. In that study: Thymus specimens were resections from corrective heart surgery. In unrelated individuals, thymic repertoires overlapped highly, according to related research.

The specimen was thymocytes. This chain uses TRBV28 with TRBJ1-1; D is unresolved. The sequence was collected from a boy younger than two with a congenital heart defect. CDR3 sequence (DNA): TGTGCCAGCAGTTTTAGTAATGAAGCTTTCTTT. Translation: CASSFSNEAFF.